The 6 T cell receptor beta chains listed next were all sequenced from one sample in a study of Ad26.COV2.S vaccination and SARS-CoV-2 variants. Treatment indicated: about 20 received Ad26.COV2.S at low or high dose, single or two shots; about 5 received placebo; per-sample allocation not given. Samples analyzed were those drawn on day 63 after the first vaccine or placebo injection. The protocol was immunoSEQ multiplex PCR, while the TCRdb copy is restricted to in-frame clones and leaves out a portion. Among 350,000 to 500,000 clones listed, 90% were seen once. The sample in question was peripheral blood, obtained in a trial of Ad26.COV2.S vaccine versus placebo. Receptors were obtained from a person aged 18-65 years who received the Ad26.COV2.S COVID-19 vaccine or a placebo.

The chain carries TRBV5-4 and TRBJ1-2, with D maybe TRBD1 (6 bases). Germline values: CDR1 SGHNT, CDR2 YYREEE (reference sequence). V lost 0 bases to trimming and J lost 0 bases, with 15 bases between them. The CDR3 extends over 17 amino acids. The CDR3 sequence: CASSLEPRGDSNYGYTF. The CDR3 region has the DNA TGTGCCAGCAGCTTGGAGCCCAGGGGCGACTCTAACTATGGCTACACCTTC.

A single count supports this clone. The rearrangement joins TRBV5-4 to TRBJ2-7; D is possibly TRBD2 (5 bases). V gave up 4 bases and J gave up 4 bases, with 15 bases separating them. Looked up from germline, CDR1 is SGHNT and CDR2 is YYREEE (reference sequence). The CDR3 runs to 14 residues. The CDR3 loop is CASSRREGGYEQYF. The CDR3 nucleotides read TGTGCCAGCAGCCGAAGAGAGGGCGGGTACGAGCAGTACTTC.

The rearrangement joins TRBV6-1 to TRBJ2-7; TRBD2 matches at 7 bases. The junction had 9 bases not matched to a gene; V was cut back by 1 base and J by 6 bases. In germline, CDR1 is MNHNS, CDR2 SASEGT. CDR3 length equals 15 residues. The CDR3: CASSEVRGGVGEQYF. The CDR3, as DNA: TGTGCCAGCAGTGAAGTGAGGGGAGGGGTTGGCGAGCAGTACTTC.

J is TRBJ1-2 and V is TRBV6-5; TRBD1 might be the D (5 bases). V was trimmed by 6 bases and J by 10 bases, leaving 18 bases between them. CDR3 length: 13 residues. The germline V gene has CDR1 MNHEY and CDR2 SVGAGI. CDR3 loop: CASSRDSRRVYTF. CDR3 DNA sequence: TGTGCCAGCAGCAGAGACAGCCGTCGAGTCTACACCTTC.

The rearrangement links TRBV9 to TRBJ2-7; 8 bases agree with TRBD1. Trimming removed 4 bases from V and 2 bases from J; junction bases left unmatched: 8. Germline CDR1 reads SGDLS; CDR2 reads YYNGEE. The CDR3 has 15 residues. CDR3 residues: CASSTRDRITYEQYF. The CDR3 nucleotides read TGTGCCAGCAGCACTCGGGACAGGATCACCTACGAGCAGTACTTC. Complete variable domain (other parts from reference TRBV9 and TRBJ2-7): DSGVTQTPKHLITATGQRVTLRCSPRSGDLSVYWYQQSLDQGLQFLIQYYNGEERAKGNILERFSAQQFPDLHSELNLSSLELGDSALYFCASSTRDRITYEQYFGPGTRLTVT.

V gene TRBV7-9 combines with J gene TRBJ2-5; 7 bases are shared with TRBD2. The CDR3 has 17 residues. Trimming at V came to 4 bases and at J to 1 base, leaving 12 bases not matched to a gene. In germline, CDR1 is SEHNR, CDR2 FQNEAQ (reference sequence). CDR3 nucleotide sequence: TGTGCCAGCAGCTCCCTCCCTCGGCGGGAGCTCCAAGAGACCCAGTACTTC. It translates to CASSSLPRRELQETQYF.